What follows describes a single TCR beta chain. Its antigen is unknown. Base quality data are lacking; no much larger clone is found one base away. The sample belongs to a study of blood T cell repertoires in COVID-19 (dated by TCRdb to 2019 to 2021). Looking at the study overall: Collaborator samples came from the United States, Italy and Spain and covered acute and convalescent phases of COVID-19. Samples came from the ongoing ImmuneRACE study (first 160 participants) plus 1,254 subjects from 6 global collaborators. Sample metadata almost always included a de-identified subject ID, COVID-19 status, age in years and sex. The dataset comprised deeply sampled blood TCRbeta repertoires from subjects exposed to, actively infected with, or recovered from COVID-19. Where available, HLA class I and class II types were taken from metadata supplied by the sample provider and were not determined by assay-based typing. The material from the prospective study consisted of cDNA or gDNA derived from T cells, B-cell-depleted T cells, or PBMCs. The repertoires were made available in a free public database intended to serve as a resource for research on the immune response to SARS-CoV-2. Points the paper makes about the study in general: The quantity of clinical and demographic metadata differed by source and by participant and was supplied without curation.

The immunoSEQ Assay, a bias-controlled multiplex PCR, was used to amplify TCRbeta CDR3 regions from genomic DNA. As for the authors' bioinformatics: Nucleated cell counts per sample were estimated from amplification of reference gene primers within the assay. Sequence reads were collapsed and filtered to measure the absolute abundance of every unique TCRbeta CDR3 rearrangement. For each sample, productive Simpson clonality was calculated by taking the square root of Simpson's diversity index across productive rearrangements. Entries here come from immuneACCESS through TCRdb and include only in-frame sequences with V and J called. Some clones fail to appear in such tables; in the studies checked, an unresolved V gene covers under half of the shortfall, and the cause of the remainder is unknown. D and trimming come from the DNA, and the V and J calls and clone size come from that table. The sample records around 250,000 clones, around 83% of which are singletons. The ten top clones hold roughly 8.7% of the sample.

V is reduced by 5 bases and J by 1 base, leaving a spacing of 12 bases between them. The CDR3 measures 14 amino acids from cysteine to phenylalanine. The entry retains the CDR3 DNA only, 42 bases that are in frame from base 1. The germline V gene (reference sequence) yields SEHNR for CDR1 and FQNEAQ for CDR2. Each collaborating institution followed its own protocols to collect whole blood in K2EDTA tubes. For TCRbeta analysis, collaborators shipped samples in one of three forms: frozen whole blood, isolated PBMCs, or DNA extracted from either of those sample types. The sequenced sample was peripheral blood. The TCR was taken from a man aged 35 to 55 with active or convalescent COVID-19. The chain is assembled from TRBV7-9 and TRBJ2-7; no confident D gene assignment can be made. In nucleotides, the sequence is TGTGCCAGCAGCCCAATGGGCAGGTCCTACGAGCAGTACTTC. It encodes CASSPMGRSYEQYF.